This entry lists 20 T cell receptor beta chains sequenced from one sample in a study of blood T cell repertoires in COVID-19. Here immunoSEQ multiplex PCR was the method, and the copy in TCRdb shows in-frame clones only, minus some. The sample includes 250,000 or so clones, around four fifths of them seen just once. The sequenced sample was peripheral blood. These receptors all come from a man in his thirties or forties who had recovered from COVID-19.

This chain connects TRBV7-2 to TRBJ1-4; TRBD1 agrees at 8 bases. Germline trimming cut 0 bases from V and 4 bases from J; bases unmatched to any gene: 13. In germline, CDR1 is SGHTA, CDR2 FQGNSA. The CDR3 runs to 19 residues. In nucleotides, the CDR3 is TGTGCCAGCAGCTTAGCACCCCCCAGGGGGCTCTTGTTTAATGAAAAACTGTTTTTT. Translated: CASSLAPPRGLLFNEKLFF.

The V gene is TRBV19, the J gene TRBJ1-2; TRBD1 matches at 9 bases. Trimming took 11 bases from V and 7 from J; bases not matched to a gene: 14. The CDR3 has 14 residues. Germline CDR1 LNHDA, CDR2 SQIVND (reference sequence). The CDR3 nucleotides read TGTGCCGCTTCACGGGACAGGGATGCGTCTGGCTACACCTTC. Protein product: CAASRDRDASGYTF.

The chain employs TRBV4-1 and TRBJ2-2; D is uncertain. V shed 3 bases and J shed 3 bases, with 17 bases lying between them. Germline loops: CDR1 MGHRA, CDR2 YSYEKL. The CDR3 is made up of 17 amino acids. The CDR3 region has the DNA TGCGCCAGCAGCCAGCCCGAAGCGATTATGGACACCGGGGAGCTGTTTTTT. This encodes CASSQPEAIMDTGELFF.

V usage is TRBV6-5 and J usage is TRBJ1-2, with 7 positions matching TRBD1. This CDR3 has 13 residues. With 6 bases clipped from V and 7 bases from J, the junction kept 8 bases outside the gene matches. The germline V gene has CDR1 MNHEY and CDR2 SVGAGI. DNA for the CDR3: TGTGCCAGCAGGCAGGGGGGCCTGGTTGGCTACACCTTC. This encodes CASRQGGLVGYTF.

The rearrangement links TRBV6-5 to TRBJ1-1; TRBD1 is a possible D gene (6 bases). Trimming left V 5 bases short and J 1 base short, with 8 bases between. The V gene's germline CDR1 is MNHEY and CDR2 SVGAGI. The CDR3 covers 13 residues. In nucleotides, the CDR3 is TGTGCCAGCAGTAACAGGGCGAACACTGAAGCTTTCTTT. This codes for CASSNRANTEAFF.

The chain uses TRBV7-8 and TRBJ2-7, with D unresolved. Germline values: CDR1 SGHVS, CDR2 FQNEAQ. This CDR3 region has 16 residues. Trimming took 0 bases from V and 0 from J, leaving 12 bases between them. CDR3: CASSLAGTAASYEQYV. The CDR3, as DNA: TGTGCCAGCAGCTTAGCTGGTACAGCCGCCTCCTACGAGCAGTACGTC.

This clone was observed once. This rearrangement joins TRBV19 to TRBJ2-1; TRBD1 matches at 10 bases. The germline V gene encodes CDR1 LNHDA and CDR2 SQIVND (reference sequence). This CDR3 comprises 16 residues. With V trimmed by 7 bases and J by 7 bases, 13 bases remained unmatched. Written as DNA, the CDR3 is TGTGCCAGTACCTCCCTGACAGGGGGCTTTATGAATGAGCAGTTCTTC. As protein: CASTSLTGGFMNEQFF.

The genes are TRBV7-9 and TRBJ1-4; 7 positions agree with TRBD1. This CDR3 has 15 residues. Losses at the gene ends were 5 bases for V and 3 bases for J; bases not matched to a gene: 6. From germline, CDR1 is SEHNR and CDR2 FQNEAQ (reference sequence). CDR3 residues: CASSLGQAANEKLFF. DNA for the CDR3: TGTGCCAGCAGCCTTGGACAGGCAGCTAATGAAAAACTGTTTTTT.

The chain employs TRBV2 and TRBJ2-7; tentatively, D is TRBD1 (5 bases). Trimming removed 3 bases at V and 1 base at J, with 13 bases between. Germline-derived CDR1 and CDR2 are SNHLY and FYNNEI. The CDR3 extends over 15 amino acids. The CDR3 region has the DNA TGTGCCAGCAGTGACGGGCAGGGAAGTTCCTACGAGCAGTACTTC. Protein sequence: CASSDGQGSSYEQYF.

The chain couples TRBV10-3 to TRBJ1-3; a possible D gene is TRBD1 (6 bases). This CDR3 is 15 amino acids long. V was trimmed by 7 bases and J by 4 bases, leaving 17 bases between them. The germline V gene encodes CDR1 ENHRY and CDR2 SYGVKD. CDR3 sequence: CAIMDRQALGNTIYF. The CDR3 nucleotides read TGTGCCATCATGGACCGACAGGCCCTAGGAAACACCATATATTTT.

This sequence joins TRBV24-1 and TRBJ2-1; 9 bases agree with TRBD2. There are 13 residues in the CDR3. J lost 4 bases, V lost 9 bases, and 3 bases had no gene match. Germline CDR1 is KGHDR and CDR2 is SFDVKD. The DNA of the CDR3 is TGTGCCACCGCGGGGGGGCCATACAATGAGCAGTTCTTC. This gives the protein CATAGGPYNEQFF.

The chain carries TRBV5-4 and TRBJ1-2; weak D call: TRBD1 (6 bases). Trimming cost V 4 bases and J 4 bases, with 20 bases left between them. Germline loops: CDR1 SGHNT, CDR2 YYREEE (reference sequence). The CDR3 sequence is 16 residues long. The CDR3 region has the DNA TGTGCCAGCAGCACACCTCGGGGGGGGGCCTCCTATGGCTACACCTTC. This encodes CASSTPRGGASYGYTF.

The chain has TRBV28 and TRBJ1-3; tentative D call: TRBD1 (6 bases). The germline gives CDR1 MDHEN, CDR2 SYDVKM. The CDR3 is 16 amino acids. V dropped 6 bases and J dropped 4 bases, with 19 bases sitting between them. In DNA form, the CDR3 reads TGTGCCAGCAGACCCCCAACAGGGACGACCGGAAACACCATATATTTT. Protein product: CASRPPTGTTGNTIYF.

The CDR3 loop is CASSDGRKKDTQYF. DNA for the CDR3: TGTGCCAGCAGTGATGGCAGGAAAAAAGATACGCAGTATTTT. The V gene is TRBV2, the J gene TRBJ2-3; D is unresolved. V shed 3 bases and J shed 5 bases, with 12 bases lying between them. Germline V gene sequence: CDR1 SNHLY, CDR2 FYNNEI. The CDR3 runs 14 residues. The variable domain in full, completed from reference TRBV2 and TRBJ2-3, reads EPEVTQTPSHQVTQMGQEVILRCVPISNHLYFYWYRQILGQKVEFLVSFYNNEISEKSEIFDDQFSVERPDGSNFTLKIRSTKLEDSAMYFCASSDGRKKDTQYFGPGTRLTVL.

This chain joins TRBV19 and TRBJ1-1, with D unclear. The CDR3 totals 16 residues. Between the trimmed V and J ends, which lost 7 bases and 2 bases, there was a span of 20 bases. Germline V gene data show CDR1 as LNHDA and CDR2 as SQIVND (reference sequence). This chain's CDR3 is CASTPWEVVGNTEAFF. The CDR3 DNA reads as TGTGCCAGTACCCCCTGGGAGGTTGTGGGAAACACTGAAGCTTTCTTT.

This clone was counted at least ten times. V usage is TRBV25-1 and J usage is TRBJ2-5; TRBD2 matches 7 bases. V dropped 6 bases and J dropped 5; count of bases not matched to a gene: 9. Germline V gives CDR1 MGHDK, CDR2 SYGVNS. This CDR3 has 14 amino acids. Written as DNA, the CDR3 is TGTGCCAGCAGAACCAGCGGGGTTTCGGAGACCCAGTACTTC. It yields the protein CASRTSGVSETQYF.

This chain uses TRBV18 with TRBJ2-7, with D possibly being TRBD1 (6 bases). Between the trimmed V and J ends, which lost 3 bases and 4 bases, there was a span of 13 bases. The CDR3 consists of 14 residues. Germline-derived CDR1 and CDR2 are KGHSH and LQKENI. This CDR3 is CASSPPGHGYEQYF. In nucleotides, the CDR3 is TGTGCCAGCTCACCCCCGGGACACGGATACGAGCAGTACTTC. Using reference TRBV18 and TRBJ2-7 for the parts outside the CDR3, the full variable domain is NAGVMQNPRHLVRRRGQEARLRCSPMKGHSHVYWYRQLPEEGLKFMVYLQKENIIDESGMPKERFSAEFPKEGPSILRIQQVVRGDSAAYFCASSPPGHGYEQYFGPGTRLTVT.

The chain uses TRBV5-1 and TRBJ1-3; D gene uncertain. Germline V gene data show CDR1 as SGHRS and CDR2 as YFSETQ. The CDR3 contains 14 residues. The ends were cut back, 4 bases at V and 0 bases at J, with 8 bases in the middle. The CDR3 is CASSPVLSGNTIYF. The CDR3, as DNA: TGCGCCAGCAGCCCGGTGCTCTCTGGAAACACCATATATTTT. The variable domain in full, completed from reference TRBV5-1 and TRBJ1-3, reads KAGVTQTPRYLIKTRGQQVTLSCSPISGHRSVSWYQQTPGQGLQFLFEYFSETQRNKGNFPGRFSGRQFSNSRSEMNVSTLELGDSALYLCASSPVLSGNTIYFGEGSWLTVV.

This chain connects TRBV7-9 to TRBJ1-1; D uncertain. The CDR3 sequence is 15 residues long. Germline V gene data show CDR1 as SEHNR and CDR2 as FQNEAQ (reference sequence). The germline V and J ends were trimmed by 2 bases and 1 base, with 11 bases remaining between them. The CDR3 protein is CASSLHGGRNTEAFF. CDR3 bases: TGTGCCAGCAGCTTACATGGAGGGAGGAACACTGAAGCTTTCTTT.

Written as DNA, the CDR3 is TGTGCCAGCAGTTACCCTCCGGGACTAGCGGGGGGGCATGGAGAGCAGTACGTC. As protein: CASSYPPGLAGGHGEQYV. J is TRBJ2-7 and V is TRBV6-2 or TRBV6-3, with 16 bases identical to TRBD2. Germline V gene sequence: CDR1 MNHEY, CDR2 SVGEGT. With V trimmed by 2 bases and J by 7 bases, 11 bases remained unmatched. The CDR3 is 18 residues long.